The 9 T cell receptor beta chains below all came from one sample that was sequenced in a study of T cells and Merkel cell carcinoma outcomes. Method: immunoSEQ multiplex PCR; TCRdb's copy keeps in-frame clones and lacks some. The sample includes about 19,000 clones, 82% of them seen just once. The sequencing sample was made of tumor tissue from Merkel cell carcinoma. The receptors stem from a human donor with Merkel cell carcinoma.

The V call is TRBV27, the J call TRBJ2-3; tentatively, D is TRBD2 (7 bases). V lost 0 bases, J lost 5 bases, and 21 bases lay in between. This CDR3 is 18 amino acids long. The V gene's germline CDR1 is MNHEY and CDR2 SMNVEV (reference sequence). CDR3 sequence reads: CASSLSGGARSWEDTQYF. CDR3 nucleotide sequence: TGTGCCAGCAGTTTATCGGGGGGGGCCCGTAGTTGGGAAGATACGCAGTATTTT.

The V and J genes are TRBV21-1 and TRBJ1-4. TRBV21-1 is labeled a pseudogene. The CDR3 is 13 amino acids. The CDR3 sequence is CASRWTANGKLFF. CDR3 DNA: TGTGCCAGCAGGTGGACCGCTAATGGGAAACTGTTTTTT.

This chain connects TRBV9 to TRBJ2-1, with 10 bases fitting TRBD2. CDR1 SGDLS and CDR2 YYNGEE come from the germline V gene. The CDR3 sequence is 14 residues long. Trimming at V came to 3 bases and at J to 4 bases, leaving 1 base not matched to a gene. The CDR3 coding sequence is TGTGCCAGCAGCGCTAGCGGGAGTTACAATGAGCAGTTCTTC. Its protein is CASSASGSYNEQFF.

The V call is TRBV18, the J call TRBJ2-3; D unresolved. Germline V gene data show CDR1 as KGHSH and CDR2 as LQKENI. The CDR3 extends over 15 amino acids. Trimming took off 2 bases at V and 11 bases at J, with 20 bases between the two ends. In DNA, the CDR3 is TGTGCCAGCTCACCAGGATCACTGATCGGATACGAGCAGTATTTT. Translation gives CASSPGSLIGYEQYF.

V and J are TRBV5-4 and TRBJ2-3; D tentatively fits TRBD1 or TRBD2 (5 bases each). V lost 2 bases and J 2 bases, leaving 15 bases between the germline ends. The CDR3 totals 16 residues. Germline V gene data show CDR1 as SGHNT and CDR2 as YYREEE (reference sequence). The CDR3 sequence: CASSFELGRSTDTQYF. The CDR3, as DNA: TGTGCCAGCAGCTTCGAACTGGGACGGTCCACAGATACGCAGTATTTT. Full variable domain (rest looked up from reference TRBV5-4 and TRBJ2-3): ETGVTQSPTHLIKTRGQQVTLRCSSQSGHNTVSWYQQALGQGPQFIFQYYREEENGRGNFPPRFSGLQFPNYSSELNVNALELDDSALYLCASSFELGRSTDTQYFGPGTRLTVL.

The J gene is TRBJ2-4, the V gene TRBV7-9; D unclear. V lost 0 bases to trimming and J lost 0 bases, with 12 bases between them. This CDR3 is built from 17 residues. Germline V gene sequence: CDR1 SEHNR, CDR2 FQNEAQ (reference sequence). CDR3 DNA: TGTGCCAGCAGCTTAGCGCTGGGGAAGCTAGCCAAAAACATTCAGTACTTC. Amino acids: CASSLALGKLAKNIQYF.

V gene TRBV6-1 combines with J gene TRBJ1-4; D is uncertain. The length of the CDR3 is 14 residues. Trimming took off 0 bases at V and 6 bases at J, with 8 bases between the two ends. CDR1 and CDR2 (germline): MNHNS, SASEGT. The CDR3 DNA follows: TGTGCCAGCAGTGAAGCCGAAGGTGATGAAAAACTGTTTTTT. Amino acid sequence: CASSEAEGDEKLFF.

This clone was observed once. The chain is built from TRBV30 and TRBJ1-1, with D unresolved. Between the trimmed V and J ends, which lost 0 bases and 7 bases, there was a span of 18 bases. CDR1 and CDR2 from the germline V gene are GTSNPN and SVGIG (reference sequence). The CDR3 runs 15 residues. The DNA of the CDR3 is TGTGCCTGGAGTGTCGTTGGCCGCCCGCCAGGTGAAGCTTTCTTT. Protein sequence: CAWSVVGRPPGEAFF. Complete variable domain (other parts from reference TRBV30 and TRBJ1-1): SQTIHQWPATLVQPVGSPLSLECTVEGTSNPNLYWYRQAAGRGLQLLFYSVGIGQISSEVPQNLSASRPQDRQFILSSKKLLLSDSGFYLCAWSVVGRPPGEAFFGQGTRLTVV.

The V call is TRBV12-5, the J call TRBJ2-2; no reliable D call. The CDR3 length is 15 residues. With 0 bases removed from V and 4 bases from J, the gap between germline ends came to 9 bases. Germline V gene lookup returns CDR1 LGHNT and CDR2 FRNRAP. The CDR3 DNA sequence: TGTGCTAGTGGTTTGGTACAAGGAAGCACCGGGGAGCTGTTTTTT. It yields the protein CASGLVQGSTGELFF.